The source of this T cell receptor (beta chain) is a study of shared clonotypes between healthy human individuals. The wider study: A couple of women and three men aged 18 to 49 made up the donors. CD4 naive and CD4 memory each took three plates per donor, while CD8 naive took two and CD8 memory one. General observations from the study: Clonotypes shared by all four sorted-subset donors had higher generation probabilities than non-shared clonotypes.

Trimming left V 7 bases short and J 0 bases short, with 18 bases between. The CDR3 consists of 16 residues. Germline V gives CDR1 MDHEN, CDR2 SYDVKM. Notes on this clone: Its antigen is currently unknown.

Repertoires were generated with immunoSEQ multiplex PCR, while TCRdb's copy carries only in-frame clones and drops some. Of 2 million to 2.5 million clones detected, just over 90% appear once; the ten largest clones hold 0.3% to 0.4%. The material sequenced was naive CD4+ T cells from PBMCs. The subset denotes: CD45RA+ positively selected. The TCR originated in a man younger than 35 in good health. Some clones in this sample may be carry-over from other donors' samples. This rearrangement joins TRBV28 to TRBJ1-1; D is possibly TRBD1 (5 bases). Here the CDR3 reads CASIGGKLGLNTEAFF. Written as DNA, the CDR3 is TGTGCCAGCATCGGGGGGAAGCTAGGTCTGAACACTGAAGCTTTCTTT.